The source of this T cell receptor (beta chain) is a study of T cell responses to AZD1222 COVID-19 vaccine. Repertoires were generated with immunoSEQ multiplex PCR, while TCRdb's copy carries only in-frame clones and drops some. The data contain 130,000 to 150,000 clones, 85% to 95% of them singletons. After removal of 4 bases from V and 4 bases from J, the junction contained 10 bases not matched to a gene. Germline values: CDR1 SGDLS, CDR2 YYNGEE. CDR3 length: 16 residues. Here the sequenced sample was peripheral blood, taken on day 0 of AZD1222 vaccination. This receptor was obtained from an adult in good health. The V and J genes are TRBV9 and TRBJ2-3; 9 nucleotides agree with TRBD2. CDR3 sequence reads: CASSPPGLASADTQYF. The CDR3 nucleotides are TGTGCCAGCAGCCCGCCGGGACTAGCCTCCGCAGATACGCAGTATTTT.